This T cell receptor beta chain was identified in a study of T cell responses to AZD1222 COVID-19 vaccine. The V and J ends lost 5 bases and 4 bases respectively, with 11 bases between them. CDR1 is SGHAT, CDR2 FQDESV, per germline (reference sequence). This CDR3 has 13 amino acids. Only in-frame clones appear in the TCRdb table, and some are missing; sequencing was by immunoSEQ multiplex PCR. The profile covers over 200,000 clones, with about 94% appearing a single time and around 1.5% taken by the ten largest. Sequenced here: peripheral blood, sampled 28 days after the second dose of the MenACWY control vaccine. This clonotype was obtained from an adult who received the MenACWY meningococcal vaccine as a control. V and J are TRBV11-1 and TRBJ1-2, with D possibly TRBD1 on 6 matching bases. In DNA, the CDR3 is TGTGCCAGCAGCCCCCGGGACATCTATGGCTACACCTTC. This gives the protein CASSPRDIYGYTF.